Following are 12 T cell receptor beta chains from one sample sequenced in a study of cytomegalovirus exposure and HLA in healthy donors. The primer mix had 60 Vbeta and 13 Jbeta primers. Sequenced by immunoSEQ multiplex PCR; TCRdb stores in-frame clones only, minus some. The sample holds about 150,000 clones, about 88% seen once. The sequenced material came from PBMCs. The source is a man aged 25-45 years in good health and CMV-seropositive.

The CDR3 DNA reads TGTGCCAGCAACGAACTAGCGGGAGTCTTCGAGACCCAGTACTTC. Amino acids: CASNELAGVFETQYF. The V and J genes are TRBV6-5 and TRBJ2-5, with 11 bases that match TRBD2. CDR3 length: 15 residues. Germline values: CDR1 MNHEY, CDR2 SVGAGI. V lost 7 bases, J lost 5 bases, and 9 bases stayed unmatched.

The chain joins TRBV9 to TRBJ2-1; 7 bases match TRBD1. V shed 0 bases, J shed 2 bases, and the junction held 5 bases outside the gene matches. From germline, CDR1 is SGDLS and CDR2 YYNGEE. CDR3 size: 16 residues. The CDR3 sequence: CASSVEAGTAYNEQFF. DNA of the CDR3: TGTGCCAGCAGCGTAGAGGCCGGGACAGCCTACAATGAGCAGTTCTTC. The full variable domain, rest sourced from reference TRBV9 and TRBJ2-1, is DSGVTQTPKHLITATGQRVTLRCSPRSGDLSVYWYQQSLDQGLQFLIQYYNGEERAKGNILERFSAQQFPDLHSELNLSSLELGDSALYFCASSVEAGTAYNEQFFGPGTRLTVL.

J is TRBJ2-2 and V is TRBV11-2; D might be TRBD2 (6 bases). V lost 4 bases and J lost 4, with 10 bases in between. The CDR3 length is 14 residues. Germline CDR1 SGHAT, CDR2 FQNNGV. The DNA of the CDR3 is TGTGCCAGCAGCTCCGGGACTTTCACCGGGGAGCTGTTTTTT. Protein product: CASSSGTFTGELFF. The variable domain in full, completed from reference TRBV11-2 and TRBJ2-2, reads EAGVAQSPRYKIIEKRQSVAFWCNPISGHATLYWYQQILGQGPKLLIQFQNNGVVDDSQLPKDRFSAERLKGVDSTLKIQPAKLEDSAVYLCASSSGTFTGELFFGEGSRLTVL.

This rearrangement joins TRBV2 to TRBJ2-7; possibly TRBD2 for D (7 bases). V lost 6 bases to trimming and J lost 3 bases, with 15 bases between them. From germline, CDR1 is SNHLY and CDR2 FYNNEI. The CDR3 is 14 amino acids. CDR3 nucleotide sequence: TGTGCCAGCAGGAGAGCGGGACAAGTCTACGAGCAGTACTTC. It yields the protein CASRRAGQVYEQYF.

CDR3 sequence reads: CASSPRRDTGELFF. Here the CDR3 DNA reads TGTGCCAGCTCCCCCCGGAGGGACACCGGGGAGCTGTTTTTT. The J gene is TRBJ2-2, the V gene TRBV18; D is possibly TRBD2 (6 bases). This CDR3 is 14 amino acids long. The V end was cut by 6 bases, the J end by 3 bases, with 11 bases between. Germline loops: CDR1 KGHSH, CDR2 LQKENI.

Here the CDR3 DNA reads TGCAGCGTTAGGGCTAGCGGGAGGGTTAATGAGCAGTTCTTC. Encoded protein: CSVRASGRVNEQFF. The chain joins TRBV29-1 to TRBJ2-1, with 12 bases matching TRBD2. The germline V gene has CDR1 SQVTM and CDR2 ANQGSEA. This CDR3 region has 14 residues. V shed 5 bases and J 7 bases; nucleotides not matched to a gene: 6.

The gene calls are TRBV7-9 and TRBJ2-1; maybe TRBD1 (6 bases). Per the germline V gene, CDR1 is SEHNR and CDR2 is FQNEAQ (reference sequence). The CDR3 loop spans 15 amino acids. V was shortened by 5 bases and J by 6 bases, with 17 bases between the two germline ends. CDR3 loop: CASSVGAGVSNEQFF. The CDR3 nucleotides read TGTGCCAGCAGCGTGGGGGCCGGGGTGTCCAATGAGCAGTTCTTC.

The CDR3 DNA follows: TGTGCCAGCAGCTCAAGCGGCCAAGAGACCCAGTACTTC. Translating it yields CASSSSGQETQYF. The chain employs TRBV11-2 and TRBJ2-5; a possible D gene is TRBD2 (5 bases). V lost 4 bases to trimming and J lost 1 base, with 7 bases between them. This CDR3 has 13 amino acids. Germline CDR1 is SGHAT and CDR2 is FQNNGV.

V and J are TRBV4-3 and TRBJ1-2, with 7 bases identical to TRBD1. J was trimmed by 6 bases and V by 3 bases; bases with no gene match: 10. Germline V gene lookup returns CDR1 LGHNA and CDR2 YSLEER. This CDR3 comprises 15 residues. The CDR3: CASSHLLDRVDGYTF. CDR3 DNA sequence: TGCGCCAGCAGCCACCTTTTAGACAGGGTAGATGGCTACACCTTC.

The chain employs TRBV27 and TRBJ1-3, with 10 bases lining up with TRBD1. After removal of 9 bases from V and 6 bases from J, the junction contained 5 bases not matched to a gene. The germline CDR1 and CDR2 sequences are MNHEY and SMNVEV (reference sequence). The CDR3 is 13 amino acids. CDR3 region: CASGDRGKNTIYF. The CDR3 DNA reads as TGTGCCAGTGGGGACAGGGGTAAAAACACCATATATTTT.

On this clone: At one end, the junction sequence differs from germline, possibly due to a read error. This CDR3 is also generated by other DNA sequences in the sample. This sequence joins TRBV7-8 and TRBJ2-2; 7 nucleotides line up with TRBD1. The germline V gene encodes CDR1 SGHVS and CDR2 FQNEAQ. This CDR3 comprises 18 residues. The CDR3 nucleotides read TGCGCCAGCAGCTTAAGCCAGTCGAAGGGGGCTAGGACCGGGGAGCTGTTTTTT. This codes for CASSLSQSKGARTGELFF.

The V gene is TRBV5-4, the J gene TRBJ2-5; TRBD2 matches at 9 bases. V gave up 3 bases and J gave up 5 bases; unmatched junction bases: 8. The CDR3 is 15 residues long. Germline-derived CDR1 and CDR2 are SGHNT and YYREEE (reference sequence). The CDR3 region has the DNA TGTGCCAGCAGCTGGGCGGGAGGGCCGGGGGAGACCCAGTACTTC. Residues: CASSWAGGPGETQYF. The full variable domain, its missing parts supplied by reference TRBV5-4 and TRBJ2-5, is ETGVTQSPTHLIKTRGQQVTLRCSSQSGHNTVSWYQQALGQGPQFIFQYYREEENGRGNFPPRFSGLQFPNYSSELNVNALELDDSALYLCASSWAGGPGETQYFGPGTRLLVL.